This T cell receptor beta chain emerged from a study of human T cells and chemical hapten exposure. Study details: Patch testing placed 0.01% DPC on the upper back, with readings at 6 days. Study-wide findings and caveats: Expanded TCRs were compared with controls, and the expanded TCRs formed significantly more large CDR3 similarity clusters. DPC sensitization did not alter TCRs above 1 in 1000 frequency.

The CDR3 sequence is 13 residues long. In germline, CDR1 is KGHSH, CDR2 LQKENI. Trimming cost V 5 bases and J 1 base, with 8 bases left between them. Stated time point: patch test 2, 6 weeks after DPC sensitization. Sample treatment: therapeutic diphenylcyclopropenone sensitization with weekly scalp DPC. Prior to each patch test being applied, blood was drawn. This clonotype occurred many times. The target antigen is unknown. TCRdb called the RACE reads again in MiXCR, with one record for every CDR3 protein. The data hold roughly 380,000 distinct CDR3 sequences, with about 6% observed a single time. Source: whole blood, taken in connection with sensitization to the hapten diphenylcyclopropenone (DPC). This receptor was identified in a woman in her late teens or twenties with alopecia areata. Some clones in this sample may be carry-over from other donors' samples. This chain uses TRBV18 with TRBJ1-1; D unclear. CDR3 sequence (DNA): TGTGCCAGCTCATCGAAGCGGAACACTGAAGCTTTCTTT. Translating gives CASSSKRNTEAFF.